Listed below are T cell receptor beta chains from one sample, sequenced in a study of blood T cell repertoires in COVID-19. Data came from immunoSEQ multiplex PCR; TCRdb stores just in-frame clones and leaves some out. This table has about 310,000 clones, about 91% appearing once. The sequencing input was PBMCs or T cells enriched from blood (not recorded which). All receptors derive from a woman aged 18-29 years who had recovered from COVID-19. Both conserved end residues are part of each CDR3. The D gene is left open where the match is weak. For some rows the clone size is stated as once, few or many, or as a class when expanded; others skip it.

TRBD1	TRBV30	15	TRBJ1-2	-	TGTGCCTGGAGTAAGAGACAGGGGGCCATCTATGGCTACACCTTC	CAWSKRQGAIYGYTF
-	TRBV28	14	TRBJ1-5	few	TGTGCCAGCATCCTAGGGGGGGGTCATCAGCCCCAGCATTTT	CASILGGGHQPQHF
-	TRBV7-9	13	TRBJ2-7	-	TGTGCCAGCAGCCTTCCGGGGACCTACGAGCAGTACTTC	CASSLPGTYEQYF
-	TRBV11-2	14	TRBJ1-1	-	TGTGCCAGCAGCTTCAGGGAAGATGACACTGAAGCTTTCTTT	CASSFREDDTEAFF
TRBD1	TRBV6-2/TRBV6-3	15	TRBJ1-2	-	TGTGCCAGCAGTTACCGACAGGGAGAAAGGTTTGGCTACACCTTC	CASSYRQGERFGYTF
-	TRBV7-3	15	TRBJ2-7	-	TGTGCCAGCAGCTTAAGTTCAGCGTGGGTTTACGAGCAGTACTTC	CASSLSSAWVYEQYF
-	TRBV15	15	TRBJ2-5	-	TGTGCCACCAGCCAAAACCGGGACTCCCAAGAGACCCAGTACTTC	CATSQNRDSQETQYF
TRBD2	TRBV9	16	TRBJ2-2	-	TGTGCCAGCAGCCCGAAGGGACTACCGAACACCGGGGAGCTGTTTTTT	CASSPKGLPNTGELFF
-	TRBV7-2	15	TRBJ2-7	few	TGTGCCAGCAGCCCCTCTACGGGTAACTCCTACGAGCAGTACTTC	CASSPSTGNSYEQYF
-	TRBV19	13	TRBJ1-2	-	TGTGCCAGTCGAAACAGCGGATCTGATGGCTACACCTTC	CASRNSGSDGYTF
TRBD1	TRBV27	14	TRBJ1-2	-	TGTGCCAGCAGTTCGGGTGACAGGGGGCTAGGCTACACCTTC	CASSSGDRGLGYTF
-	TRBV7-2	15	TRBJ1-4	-	TGTGCCAGCAGCGCCGGGGGGGCATCTTATGAAAAACTGTTTTTT	CASSAGGASYEKLFF
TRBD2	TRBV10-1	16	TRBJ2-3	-	TGCGCCAGCAGTGAGGGACTAGCAGGTCTTTGTGACCCGCAGTATTTT	CASSEGLAGLCDPQYF
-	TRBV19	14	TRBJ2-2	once	TGTGCCAGTAGTCCGATCCAGGGAACCGGGGAGCTGTTTTTT	CASSPIQGTGELFF
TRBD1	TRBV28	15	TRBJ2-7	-	TGTGCCAGCAGGATGCCGGGACAGGCCACATACGAGCAGTACTTC	CASRMPGQATYEQYF
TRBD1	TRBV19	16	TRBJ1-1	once	TGTGCCAGTAGTCCAATACAGGGGGCGGCGGACACTGAAGCTTTCTTT	CASSPIQGAADTEAFF
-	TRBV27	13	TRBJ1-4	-	TGTGCCAGCAGTTTCTCCGGGTTTGAAAAACTGTTTTTT	CASSFSGFEKLFF
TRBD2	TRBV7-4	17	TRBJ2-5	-	TGTGCCAGCAGCTTAGTTCTAGGAGCGGGAGGTAAGGGGACCCAGTACTTC	CASSLVLGAGGKGTQYF
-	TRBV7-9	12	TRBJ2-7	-	TGTGCCAGCAGTTACAGTTCCTACGAGCAGTACTTC	CASSYSSYEQYF
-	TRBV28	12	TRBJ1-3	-	TGTGCCAGCAGTTCATTCCGAAACACCATATATTTT	CASSSFRNTIYF
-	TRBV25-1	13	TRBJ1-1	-	TGTGCCAGCAGTATCTCCAGAAACACTGAAGCTTTCTTT	CASSISRNTEAFF
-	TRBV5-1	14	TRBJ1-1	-	TGCGCCAGCAGCCTCCTGGACATGAACACTGAAGCTTTCTTT	CASSLLDMNTEAFF
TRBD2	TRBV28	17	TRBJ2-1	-	TGTGCCAGCAGTTTATCGGCAGGGGCTAGCGGGTACAATGAGCAGTTCTTC	CASSLSAGASGYNEQFF
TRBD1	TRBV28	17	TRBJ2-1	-	TGTGCCAGCACCGGGGGGGACAGGGGGAGCTCCTACAATGAGCAGTTCTTC	CASTGGDRGSSYNEQFF